A selection of T cell receptor beta chains follows, all from one sample in a study of vaccination effects on CD4 cells after COVID-19. TCRdb keeps only in-frame clones here, not all; method: immunoSEQ multiplex PCR. The repertoire holds some 17,000 clones, roughly 70% seen once, with around 9% in the top ten. For these receptors, no antigen is known. The sample was CD4+ T cells from PBMCs cultured with SARS-CoV-2 spike peptides, taken after COVID-19 vaccination. All receptors derive from a human donor who received a COVID-19 vaccine. Both conserved end residues are part of each CDR3. The D gene is left open where the match is weak. Clone size is shown for a subset of rows, as once, few, many or a class of expanded clone.

cdr3_aa: CASSFKDRGLFTGELFF
cdr3_nt: TGTGCCAGCAGCTTTAAGGACAGGGGCCTTTTCACCGGGGAGCTGTTTTTT
clone_size: -
j_call: TRBJ2-2
d_call: TRBD1
v_call: TRBV7-8

cdr3_aa: CASSFTGVYGYTF
cdr3_nt: TGTGCCAGCAGCTTTACAGGGGTCTATGGCTACACCTTC
clone_size: hyperexpanded
j_call: TRBJ1-2
d_call: TRBD1
v_call: TRBV7-2

cdr3_aa: CASSQGTSGETQYF
cdr3_nt: TGCGCCAGCAGCCAAGGGACTAGCGGAGAGACCCAGTACTTC
clone_size: -
j_call: TRBJ2-5
d_call: TRBD2
v_call: TRBV4-3

cdr3_aa: CASRQTGLNGYTF
cdr3_nt: TGTGCCAGCAGGCAGACAGGGCTAAATGGCTACACCTTC
clone_size: -
j_call: TRBJ1-2
d_call: TRBD1
v_call: TRBV12-3/TRBV12-4

cdr3_aa: CASSFFSGANVLTF
cdr3_nt: TGTGCCAGCAGTTTCTTCTCTGGGGCCAACGTCCTGACTTTC
clone_size: -
j_call: TRBJ2-6
d_call: -
v_call: TRBV27

cdr3_aa: CASSPRTGEIQETQYF
cdr3_nt: TGTGCCAGCAGCCCCCGGACAGGGGAAATCCAAGAGACCCAGTACTTC
clone_size: -
j_call: TRBJ2-5
d_call: TRBD1
v_call: TRBV7-8

cdr3_aa: CASSLSRRGTGVRGGYEQYF
cdr3_nt: TGTGCCAGCAGCCTAAGCCGCCGCGGGACAGGGGTTCGTGGTGGGTACGAGCAGTACTTC
clone_size: -
j_call: TRBJ2-7
d_call: TRBD1
v_call: TRBV3-1/TRBV3-2

cdr3_aa: CSASSGEGAHYGYTF
cdr3_nt: TGCAGTGCTAGTTCTGGGGAGGGGGCTCACTATGGCTACACCTTC
clone_size: few
j_call: TRBJ1-2
d_call: TRBD1
v_call: TRBV20-1

cdr3_aa: CASSLYGQGFAEQFF
cdr3_nt: TGCGCCAGCAGCTTGTATGGACAGGGTTTCGCTGAGCAGTTCTTC
clone_size: -
j_call: TRBJ2-1
d_call: TRBD1
v_call: TRBV5-1

cdr3_aa: CASRGTGGNIQYF
cdr3_nt: TGTGCCAGCAGGGGGACAGGGGGAAACATTCAGTACTTC
clone_size: -
j_call: TRBJ2-4
d_call: TRBD1
v_call: TRBV2

cdr3_aa: CASSFRGGLPGELFF
cdr3_nt: TGTGCCAGCAGCTTTAGAGGCGGACTTCCAGGGGAGCTGTTTTTT
clone_size: -
j_call: TRBJ2-2
d_call: -
v_call: TRBV7-2

cdr3_aa: CASDPGRSSYNEQFF
cdr3_nt: TGTGCCAGCGACCCGGGAAGGAGCTCCTACAATGAGCAGTTCTTC
clone_size: -
j_call: TRBJ2-1
d_call: -
v_call: TRBV2

cdr3_aa: CSVQNPTSGSGEQYF
cdr3_nt: TGCAGCGTCCAAAACCCCACTAGCGGGAGTGGCGAGCAGTACTTC
clone_size: -
j_call: TRBJ2-7
d_call: TRBD2
v_call: TRBV29-1

cdr3_aa: CASSLTSGSVGSTDTQYF
cdr3_nt: TGCGCCAGCAGCTTGACTAGCGGGAGCGTTGGGAGCACAGATACGCAGTATTTT
clone_size: -
j_call: TRBJ2-3
d_call: TRBD2
v_call: TRBV5-1

cdr3_aa: CAIPNGGLAGPQNTGELFF
cdr3_nt: TGTGCCATCCCTAACGGGGGACTAGCGGGACCCCAGAACACCGGGGAGCTGTTTTTT
clone_size: -
j_call: TRBJ2-2
d_call: TRBD2
v_call: TRBV10-3

cdr3_aa: CASSIYRGQGNTEAFF
cdr3_nt: TGTGCCAGTAGTATCTACCGGGGACAGGGGAACACTGAAGCTTTCTTT
clone_size: -
j_call: TRBJ1-1
d_call: TRBD1
v_call: TRBV19

cdr3_aa: CASSLVPTRTGGLKDEQYF
cdr3_nt: TGTGCCAGCAGCTTAGTCCCGACTCGGACAGGGGGCCTAAAGGACGAGCAGTACTTC
clone_size: -
j_call: TRBJ2-7
d_call: TRBD1
v_call: TRBV11-2

cdr3_aa: CAIPLVYGYTF
cdr3_nt: TGTGCTATTCCGTTGGTCTATGGCTACACCTTC
clone_size: medium-sized
j_call: TRBJ1-2
d_call: -
v_call: TRBV6-5

cdr3_aa: CASSELGGDQPQHF
cdr3_nt: TGTGCCAGCAGTGAACTCGGGGGCGATCAGCCCCAGCATTTT
clone_size: -
j_call: TRBJ1-5
d_call: -
v_call: TRBV6-1

cdr3_aa: CASNPNPGSGNTIYF
cdr3_nt: TGTGCCAGCAACCCCAATCCAGGCTCTGGAAACACCATATATTTT
clone_size: -
j_call: TRBJ1-3
d_call: -
v_call: TRBV7-2

cdr3_aa: CASSLDSYGELFF
cdr3_nt: TGTGCCAGCAGCTTAGACAGTTACGGGGAGCTGTTTTTT
clone_size: -
j_call: TRBJ2-2
d_call: -
v_call: TRBV7-2

cdr3_aa: CASSYIPGNTIYF
cdr3_nt: TGTGCCAGCAGTTACATACCTGGAAACACCATATATTTT
clone_size: -
j_call: TRBJ1-3
d_call: -
v_call: TRBV6-5

cdr3_aa: CASSSPRNTIYF
cdr3_nt: TGTGCCAGCAGTTCCCCTAGGAACACCATATATTTT
clone_size: -
j_call: TRBJ1-3
d_call: -
v_call: TRBV28

cdr3_aa: CAISEDRVAGELFF
cdr3_nt: TGTGCCATCAGTGAGGACAGGGTGGCCGGGGAGCTGTTTTTT
clone_size: -
j_call: TRBJ2-2
d_call: TRBD1
v_call: TRBV10-3

cdr3_aa: CASSPGTTYGYTF
cdr3_nt: TGTGCCAGTAGTCCCGGGACAACCTATGGCTACACCTTC
clone_size: -
j_call: TRBJ1-2
d_call: -
v_call: TRBV19